The T cell receptor (beta chain) described here comes from a study of shared clonotypes between healthy human individuals. Study-level results: Relative to memory subsets, naive subsets generally showed larger estimated richness. Clonotype sharing among donors likely depends on sequencing depth.

Looked up from germline, CDR1 is SNHLY and CDR2 is FYNNEI. J was trimmed by 2 bases and V by 6 bases; bases with no gene match: 4. The CDR3 consists of 14 residues. Deep was the level used in running the assay. Sequencing was performed with immunoSEQ multiplex PCR; in TCRdb, only in-frame clones are kept and a portion is missing. Of around 600,000 clones listed, roughly 97% were seen once; the top ten hold about 0.057%. Note on this clone: The antigen is not known.

The V and J genes are TRBV2 and TRBJ2-5; 9 bases align to TRBD1. The source material was naive CD4+ T cells sorted from blood. Sample subset: CD45RA+ positively selected. The sequence was obtained from a woman in her 30s in good health. The CDR3 coding sequence is TGTGCCAGCAGGGAGGACAGGGGACAAGAGACCCAGTACTTC. This translates into CASREDRGQETQYF.